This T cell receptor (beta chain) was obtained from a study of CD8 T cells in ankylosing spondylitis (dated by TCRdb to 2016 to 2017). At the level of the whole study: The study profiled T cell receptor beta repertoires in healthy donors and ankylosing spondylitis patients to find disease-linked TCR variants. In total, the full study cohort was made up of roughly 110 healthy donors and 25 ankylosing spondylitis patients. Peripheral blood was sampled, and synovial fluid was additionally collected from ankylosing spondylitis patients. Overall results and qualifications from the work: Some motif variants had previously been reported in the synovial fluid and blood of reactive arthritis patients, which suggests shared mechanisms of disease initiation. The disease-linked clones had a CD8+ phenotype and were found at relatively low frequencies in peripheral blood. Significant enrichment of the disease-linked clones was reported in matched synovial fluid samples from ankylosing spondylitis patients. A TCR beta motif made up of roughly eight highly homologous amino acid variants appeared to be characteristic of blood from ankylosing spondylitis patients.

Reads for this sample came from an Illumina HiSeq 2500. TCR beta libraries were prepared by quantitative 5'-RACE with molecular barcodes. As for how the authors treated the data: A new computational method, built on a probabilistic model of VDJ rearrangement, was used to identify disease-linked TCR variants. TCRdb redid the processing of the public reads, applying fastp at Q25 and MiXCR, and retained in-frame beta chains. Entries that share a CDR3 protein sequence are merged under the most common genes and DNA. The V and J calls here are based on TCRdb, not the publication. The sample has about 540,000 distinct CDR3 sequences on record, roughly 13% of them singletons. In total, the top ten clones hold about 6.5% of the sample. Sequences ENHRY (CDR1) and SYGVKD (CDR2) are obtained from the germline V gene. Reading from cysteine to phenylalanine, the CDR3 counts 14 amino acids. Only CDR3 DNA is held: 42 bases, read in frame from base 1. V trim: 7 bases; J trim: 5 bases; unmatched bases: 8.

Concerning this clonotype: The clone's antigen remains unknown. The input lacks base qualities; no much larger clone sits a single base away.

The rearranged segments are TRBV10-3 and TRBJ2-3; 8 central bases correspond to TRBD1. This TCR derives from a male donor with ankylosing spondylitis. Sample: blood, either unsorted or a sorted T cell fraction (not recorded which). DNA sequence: TGTGCCATCACCGCCGGGACAGGAAGAGATACGCAGTATTTT. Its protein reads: CAITAGTGRDTQYF.